This T cell receptor beta chain was retrieved from a study of TIL therapy for anti-PD-1-resistant metastatic lung cancer. This was the immunoSEQ v3 assay. Sequencing depth was some 2 million read pairs for survey level, roughly 4.5-6.5 million for deep. Libraries were prepared by immunoSEQ multiplex PCR; TCRdb keeps only in-frame clonotypes and omits some of them. Of about 52,000 clones listed, roughly 85% are singletons. Germline values: CDR1 MDHEN, CDR2 SYDVKM. V was cut by 5 bases and J by 0 bases, with 11 bases left in between. The CDR3 runs 14 residues. The time point is: pre-treatment sample, taken before nivolumab and TIL therapy.

The receptor was derived from a woman between 30 and 80 years old with non-small cell lung cancer. The sample consisted of blood, taken at baseline. This chain links TRBV28 with TRBJ2-7, with D uncertain. Here the CDR3 reads CASSPPQSSYEQYF. CDR3 in DNA: TGTGCCAGCAGTCCCCCCCAGTCCTCCTACGAGCAGTACTTC.